The next 28 T cell receptor beta chains were all read from a single sample in a study of cytomegalovirus exposure and HLA in healthy donors. The PCR employed 60 Vbeta primers together with 13 Jbeta primers. Libraries were prepared by immunoSEQ multiplex PCR; TCRdb keeps only in-frame clonotypes and omits some of them. The sample consists of 150,000 or so clones, around 80% of them appearing once. Source material: PBMCs. The receptors here all came from a middle-aged man in good health and CMV-seropositive.

This chain joins TRBV11-2 and TRBJ2-1; 10 nucleotides line up with TRBD2. The CDR3 loop spans 16 amino acids. Germline CDR1 reads SGHAT; CDR2 reads FQNNGV. The trim removed 4 bases at V and 3 bases at J, leaving 6 bases unmatched. CDR3 bases: TGTGCCAGCAGCTCCAACCTAGCGGGAGTCTACAATGAGCAGTTCTTC. Its protein is CASSSNLAGVYNEQFF.

The rearrangement uses TRBV1 and TRBJ1-5; the table gives TRBD1 as D, unverified against the DNA. TRBV1 is flagged as a pseudogene. CDR3 length equals 13 residues. The CDR3 sequence is CTSSRQGNQPQHF. The CDR3 DNA follows: TGCACCAGCAGCCGACAGGGGAATCAGCCCCAGCATTTT.

This clone was counted once. The chain links TRBV18 to TRBJ2-1; possible D gene TRBD2, 5 bases. Germline V lookup: CDR1 KGHSH, CDR2 LQKENI. Deletions cut 3 bases from V and 5 bases from J, with 8 bases between. This CDR3 contains 13 residues. The DNA of the CDR3 is TGTGCCAGCTCACCTTCACTAGACAATGAGCAGTTCTTC. Protein product: CASSPSLDNEQFF.

CDR3 sequence (DNA): TGTGCCATCCGTGATATGGCCTATGGCTACACCTTC. Its translation: CAIRDMAYGYTF. The V and J genes are TRBV11-2 and TRBJ1-2, with D unresolved. The germline V and J ends were trimmed by 10 bases and 4 bases, with 13 bases remaining between them. The CDR3 length is 12 residues. Germline V gene sequence: CDR1 SGHAT, CDR2 FQNNGV.

Written as DNA, the CDR3 is TGTGCCAGCTCACCGGGCCAGAACGAGCAGTACTTC. It is translated as CASSPGQNEQYF. V and J are TRBV18 and TRBJ2-7; no clear D gene. Germline CDR1 is KGHSH and CDR2 is LQKENI. V lost 3 bases and J 5 bases, leaving 8 bases between the germline ends. The CDR3 sequence is 12 residues long.

The chain carries TRBV4-1 and TRBJ2-7; no definite D call. Trimming removed 5 bases at V and 7 bases at J, with 21 bases between. From germline, CDR1 is MGHRA and CDR2 YSYEKL. This CDR3 comprises 15 residues. The CDR3 spells CASSNGGALYDEQYF. CDR3 coding DNA: TGCGCCAGCAGCAACGGCGGAGCCCTCTACGATGAGCAGTACTTC.

This clone was recorded only once. V and J are TRBV11-2 and TRBJ2-7, with 8 bases matching TRBD2. This CDR3 contains 16 residues. Germline V gene sequence: CDR1 SGHAT, CDR2 FQNNGV. With V trimmed by 1 base and J by 5 bases, 10 bases remained unmatched. The CDR3 here is CASSLAGLAGKNEQYF. DNA for the CDR3: TGTGCCAGCAGCTTAGCTGGTCTAGCGGGCAAGAACGAGCAGTACTTC.

This chain joins TRBV19 and TRBJ2-4; 7 positions match TRBD1. The V gene's germline CDR1 is LNHDA and CDR2 SQIVND (reference sequence). V gave up 6 bases and J gave up 5 bases; unmatched junction bases: 10. The CDR3 spans 15 residues. CDR3 amino acids: CASRFGHRGENIQYF. The CDR3 region has the DNA TGTGCCAGTAGGTTCGGGCACAGGGGCGAAAACATTCAGTACTTC.

The V and J genes are TRBV19 and TRBJ2-7; a possible D gene is TRBD1 (5 bases). From germline, CDR1 is LNHDA and CDR2 SQIVND (reference sequence). This CDR3 is 15 amino acids long. V shed 2 bases and J shed 3 bases, with 14 bases lying between them. CDR3 nucleotide sequence: TGTGCCAGTAGTATACGGACAATTAGGGGCTACGAGCAGTACTTC. It specifies CASSIRTIRGYEQYF.

This chain connects TRBV13 to TRBJ2-7, with TRBD2 matching 10 bases. V was pared by 3 bases and J by 5 bases, with 13 bases of the junction left unmatched. The CDR3 runs 17 residues. Germline lookup yields CDR1 PRHDT and CDR2 FYEKMQ (reference sequence). CDR3 sequence (DNA): TGTGCCAGCAGCTTGTTAGCGGGAGGCCCTGGTGGACACGAGCAGTACTTC. It is translated as CASSLLAGGPGGHEQYF.

This clone was detected once. The chain has TRBV4-1 and TRBJ2-1; the D gene is possibly TRBD2 (6 bases). The V and J ends lost 2 bases and 3 bases respectively, with 17 bases between them. This CDR3 has 17 amino acids. Looked up from germline, CDR1 is MGHRA and CDR2 is YSYEKL. The CDR3 here is CASSQTPGQGLYNEQFF. The CDR3 DNA sequence: TGCGCCAGCAGCCAAACCCCGGGGCAGGGACTCTACAATGAGCAGTTCTTC.

The rearrangement joins TRBV5-4 to TRBJ2-1; a possible D gene is TRBD1 (5 bases). Germline V CDR1 and CDR2: SGHNT, YYREEE (reference sequence). This CDR3 is built from 13 residues. V was trimmed by 4 bases and J by 5 bases, leaving 10 bases between them. The CDR3 DNA reads as TGTGCCAGCAGCGGCAGGGATGACAATGAGCAGTTCTTC. This codes for CASSGRDDNEQFF.

This sequence joins TRBV15 and TRBJ2-5; 10 positions match TRBD2. The CDR3 spans 17 residues. V lost 0 bases, J lost 2 bases, and 6 bases stayed unmatched. Germline CDR1 and CDR2: LNHNV and YYDKDF (reference sequence). The CDR3 nucleotides read TGTGCCACCAGCAGAGATCGTAGCGGGAGGCCTCAAGAGACCCAGTACTTC. It specifies CATSRDRSGRPQETQYF.

The chain joins TRBV19 to TRBJ2-3; 8 positions agree with TRBD2. J lost 2 bases, V lost 6 bases, and 7 bases had no gene match. The CDR3 covers 15 residues. Germline CDR1 is LNHDA and CDR2 is SQIVND (reference sequence). The CDR3 is CASSSTSASTDTQYF. The CDR3 nucleotides read TGTGCCAGTAGCTCGACTAGCGCCTCCACAGATACGCAGTATTTT.

This clone has only a few counts. The V gene is TRBV5-4, the J gene TRBJ2-1; no firm D call. The V and J ends lost 4 bases and 8 bases respectively, with 13 bases between them. CDR3 length equals 13 residues. Germline V gene lookup returns CDR1 SGHNT and CDR2 YYREEE (reference sequence). The CDR3 sequence: CASSNPLRYEQFF. The CDR3 DNA sequence: TGTGCCAGCAGCAACCCTCTTAGATATGAGCAGTTCTTC.

On this clone itself: The junction shows a germline mismatch at one end, possibly a read error. This chain links TRBV14 with TRBJ1-2; no reliable D call. CDR1 SGHDN and CDR2 FVKESK come from the germline V gene. The CDR3 covers 16 residues. As DNA, the CDR3 is TGTGCCAGCAGTCAAGTATCCAGGTCCCCTAACTATGGCTACACCTTC. It translates to CASSQVSRSPNYGYTF. Drawing the rest from reference TRBV14 and TRBJ1-2, the complete variable domain is EAGVTQFPSHSVIEKGQTVTLRCDPISGHDNLYWYRRVMGKEIKFLLHFVKESKQDESGMPNNRFLAERTGGTYSTLKVQPAELEDSGVYFCASSQVSRSPNYGYTFGSGTRLTVV.

This rearrangement joins TRBV10-1 to TRBJ2-3; D unresolved. From germline, CDR1 is WNHNN and CDR2 SYGVQD (reference sequence). The germline V and J ends were trimmed by 3 bases and 11 bases, with 9 bases remaining between them. The CDR3 runs to 11 residues. The CDR3 DNA is TGCGCCAGCAGTGACAACGGTTGGCAGTATTTT. Translating gives CASSDNGWQYF.

At least ten counts were recorded for this clone. The rearrangement uses TRBV20-1 and TRBJ2-7, with a possible D match to TRBD2 (5 bases). Germline-derived CDR1 and CDR2 are DFQATT and SNEGSKA (reference sequence). The CDR3 extends over 11 amino acids. V lost 3 bases and J lost 2, with 5 bases in between. The CDR3 DNA follows: TGCAGTGCTAGCGGGACCTACGAGCAGTACTTC. This sequence encodes CSASGTYEQYF.

This chain joins TRBV29-1 and TRBJ2-7; 9 nucleotides match TRBD1. The CDR3 totals 13 residues. Looked up from germline, CDR1 is SQVTM and CDR2 is ANQGSEA. V was clipped by 7 bases and J by 3 bases; unmatched bases: 7. The CDR3, as DNA: TGCAGCGCCGCGATGACAGGGGGCTACGAGCAGTACTTC. This codes for CSAAMTGGYEQYF.

This chain connects TRBV2 to TRBJ1-1; D call uncertain. This CDR3 is 11 amino acids long. Germline values: CDR1 SNHLY, CDR2 FYNNEI. Trimming stripped 5 bases from V and 8 bases from J, with 9 bases between. The CDR3 DNA sequence: TGTGCCAGCAGTACCGAGGCGGAAGCTTTCTTT. Translating it yields CASSTEAEAFF.

V gene TRBV7-2 combines with J gene TRBJ2-5, with 10 bases that match TRBD1. The DNA matches TRBJ2-7 better at its end, which makes the J call doubtful. This CDR3 spans 14 amino acids. From germline, CDR1 is SGHTA and CDR2 FQGNSA. The CDR3 loop is CASSSRQGAGEQYF. In DNA form, the CDR3 reads TGTGCCAGCAGCTCCCGACAGGGGGCGGGCGAGCAGTACTTC.

The chain carries TRBV28 and TRBJ1-3; D possibly corresponds to TRBD1 (5 bases). Trimming cost V 2 bases and J 3 bases, with 11 bases left between them. Germline V gives CDR1 MDHEN, CDR2 SYDVKM. CDR3 size: 15 residues. As DNA, the CDR3 is TGTGCCAGCAGTTTAGCCGGGACTAATGGAAACACCATATATTTT. Translated: CASSLAGTNGNTIYF.

In its sample, this clone was seen a few times. V is TRBV7-2 and J is TRBJ2-1; unclear D gene. Germline CDR1 reads SGHTA; CDR2 reads FQGNSA. V was cut by 2 bases and J by 6 bases, with 11 bases left in between. This CDR3 region has 14 residues. The CDR3 spells CASSLSRPPNEQFF. CDR3 sequence (DNA): TGTGCCAGCAGCTTATCCAGGCCCCCCAATGAGCAGTTCTTC.

CDR3 region: CASSLAQQVINQPQHF. CDR3 DNA sequence: TGTGCCAGCAGCTTGGCGCAACAGGTTATCAATCAGCCCCAGCATTTT. The V and J genes are TRBV5-5 and TRBJ1-5, with D possibly matching TRBD1 (5 bases). Germline loops: CDR1 SGHKS, CDR2 YYEKEE (reference sequence). The CDR3 covers 16 residues. Trimming removed 0 bases from V and 3 bases from J, with 13 bases in between.

J is TRBJ1-1 and V is TRBV7-2; tentatively, D is TRBD1 (6 bases). With 4 bases removed from V and 0 bases from J, the gap between germline ends came to 6 bases. The CDR3 length is 13 residues. CDR1 and CDR2 (germline): SGHTA, FQGNSA. CDR3 loop: CASSSGVNTEAFF. The CDR3 coding sequence is TGTGCCAGCAGCTCAGGGGTGAACACTGAAGCTTTCTTT.

The J gene is TRBJ2-5, the V gene TRBV25-1; possible D gene TRBD2, 5 bases. This CDR3 region has 13 residues. Deletions cut 11 bases from V and 2 bases from J, with 15 bases between. Germline CDR1 MGHDK, CDR2 SYGVNS. Here the CDR3 reads CASRRSGQETQYF. The CDR3 DNA sequence: TGTGCCTCCAGACGCAGCGGACAAGAGACCCAGTACTTC.

CDR3 in DNA: TGTGCCAGCAGCCAAGGGTTTACTACCACAGATACGCAGTATTTT. Its translation is CASSQGFTTTDTQYF. The chain uses TRBV14 and TRBJ2-3; D unclear. The CDR3 consists of 15 residues. V was clipped by 1 base and J by 2 bases, with 10 bases between them. The germline gives CDR1 SGHDN, CDR2 FVKESK.

The chain links TRBV4-3 to TRBJ2-2; no firm D call. The CDR3 is 16 amino acids. From germline, CDR1 is LGHNA and CDR2 YSLEER. Trimming pared 0 bases from V and 6 bases from J, leaving 14 bases between. The CDR3 loop reads CASSQDVLPNSGELFF. Written as DNA, the CDR3 is TGCGCCAGCAGCCAAGACGTACTCCCTAACTCCGGGGAGCTGTTTTTT.